Here is one T cell receptor (beta chain) with its context. Its antigen specificity is not known. No base-level quality is on record; no much larger clone is a single base apart. These data belong to a study of blood T cell repertoires in COVID-19 (dated by TCRdb to 2020 to 2021). Turning to the overall study: Samples from collaborators originated in the United States, Italy and Spain and spanned both the acute and convalescent phases of COVID-19. A freely available public database, intended as a resource for researchers studying the immune response to SARS-CoV-2, is where the repertoires were released. Subjects who had been exposed to COVID-19, were actively infected with it, or had recovered from it provided the deeply sampled blood TCRbeta repertoires that made up the dataset. Where HLA class I and class II types were available, the types were taken from metadata supplied by the sample provider, not from assay-based typing. The material from the prospective study consisted of cDNA or gDNA derived from T cells, B-cell-depleted T cells, or PBMCs. A de-identified subject ID, COVID-19 status, age in years and sex were almost always included in the sample metadata. Samples were obtained from the ongoing ImmuneRACE study (first 160 participants) and from over 1,000 subjects provided by 6 global collaborators.

The full study reports these points: The amount of clinical and demographic metadata varied by source and participant and was provided uncurated.

Trimming costs V 2 bases and J 0 bases, and their ends lie 17 bases apart. From the cysteine through the phenylalanine, the CDR3 covers 18 amino acids. Here the CDR3 DNA is all that survives: 54 bases in frame from base 1. From the germline V gene, CDR1 is MNHNS and CDR2 is SASEGT. One collaborating source in Seattle enrolled patients while the patients were actively infected and followed the patients over time throughout the course of disease. Whole blood was collected in K2EDTA tubes by collaborating institutions according to the institutions' own protocols. For TCRbeta analysis, collaborators shipped samples as frozen whole blood, isolated PBMCs, or DNA extracted from either of those sample types. TCRbeta CDR3 regions were amplified from genomic DNA by means of the immunoSEQ Assay, a bias-controlled multiplex PCR. As for the original processing: The number of nucleated cells in each sample was estimated by amplification of reference gene primers within the assay. To quantify the absolute abundance of each unique TCRbeta CDR3 rearrangement, sequence reads were collapsed and filtered. Productive Simpson clonality was computed per sample as the square root of Simpson's diversity index over productive rearrangements. What TCRdb holds here is the immuneACCESS table cut down to in-frame rearrangements. Part of the clones is not present; checked against another copy, under half of the missing clones reflect an unresolved V gene, and the others are unexplained. The V and J calls and clone size come from that table; D and trimming were worked out from the DNA. A total of about 240,000 clones appear in this sample, around 83% of them only once. About 9.4% of the sample lies in the top ten.

The chain uses TRBV6-1 and TRBJ1-5; too little of a D gene remains to name it. The clonotype comes from a woman between 45 and 60 years old with COVID-19, enrolled during active disease. Sequencing input: peripheral blood. Here the CDR3 is given as CASSEQGWRSNSNQPQHF. At the DNA level, the sequence is TGTGCCAGCAGTGAACAAGGATGGAGGTCAAATAGCAATCAGCCCCAGCATTTT.